This T cell receptor (beta chain) emerged from a study of T cell responses to AZD1222 COVID-19 vaccine. Assay used: immunoSEQ multiplex PCR; TCRdb lists only in-frame clones, some missing. The data contain roughly 150,000 clones, around 90% of them seen just once; the ten biggest clones take up about 1.5%. Trimming took 7 bases from V and 2 from J; bases not matched to a gene: 11. Germline V gene lookup returns CDR1 MNHEY and CDR2 SMNVEV (reference sequence). This CDR3 comprises 16 residues. The origin of this receptor is an adult in good health. Sequences were derived from peripheral blood, sampled on day 0 of AZD1222 vaccination. The V call is TRBV27, the J call TRBJ1-2; 9 bases align to TRBD1. The DNA for the CDR3 is TGTGCCAGCACTGAGAGACCGGGACAGGGAAACTATGGCTACACCTTC. As protein: CASTERPGQGNYGYTF.